A single sample is the source of the 30 T cell receptor beta chains below, sequenced in a study of cytomegalovirus exposure and HLA in healthy donors. Data came from immunoSEQ multiplex PCR; TCRdb stores just in-frame clones and leaves some out. The table shows 97,000 or so clones, with less than 90% occurring only once. The sequenced material came from PBMCs. The source of these receptors is a man aged 18 to 29 in good health and CMV-seropositive.

V usage is TRBV4-3 and J usage is TRBJ2-2; no clear D. There are 12 residues in the CDR3. Germline loops: CDR1 LGHNA, CDR2 YSLEER. V lost 5 bases to trimming and J lost 6 bases, with 7 bases between them. For the CDR3, the DNA is TGCGCCAGCAGCTCTGTTGCCGGGGAGCTGTTTTTT. Protein sequence: CASSSVAGELFF.

The rearrangement joins TRBV6-6 to TRBJ2-5; TRBD2 is a possible D gene (6 bases). V was clipped by 2 bases and J by 5 bases, with 15 bases between them. The CDR3 length is 15 residues. CDR1 and CDR2 (germline): MNHNY, SVGAGI (reference sequence). For the CDR3, the DNA is TGTGCCAGCAGTTACAATGCGGGGTTTGGGGAGACCCAGTACTTC. Its protein is CASSYNAGFGETQYF.

The chain uses TRBV2 and TRBJ1-6, with D maybe TRBD1 (6 bases). The ends were cut back, 5 bases at V and 7 bases at J, with 15 bases in the middle. The CDR3 contains 15 residues. Germline loops: CDR1 SNHLY, CDR2 FYNNEI. The CDR3 DNA reads as TGTGCCAGCAGTCCAGAACAGGGTAGGAATTCACCCCTCCACTTT. Its translation: CASSPEQGRNSPLHF.

This clone occurred once. The rearrangement joins TRBV19 to TRBJ2-1; 11 nucleotides match TRBD1. V gave up 5 bases and J gave up 4 bases; unmatched junction bases: 4. This CDR3 contains 15 residues. Germline CDR1 and CDR2: LNHDA and SQIVND (reference sequence). CDR3 in DNA: TGTGCCAGTAGTGCCGGGACAGGGGGGTACAATGAGCAGTTCTTC. Protein product: CASSAGTGGYNEQFF.

This clone was counted a few times. Compared with germline, one end of the junction differs, possibly owing to a read error. Here the CDR3 reads CASSGSKDTQYF. The CDR3 DNA sequence: TGTGCCAGTAGCGGGAGCAAAGATACGCAGTATTTT. The rearrangement links TRBV19 to TRBJ2-3; D is possibly TRBD2 (6 bases). Germline loops: CDR1 LNHDA, CDR2 SQIVND (reference sequence). The CDR3 has 12 residues.

This clone has just one count. The chain couples TRBV7-3 to TRBJ2-5; D possibly corresponds to TRBD2 (7 bases). CDR1 is SGHTA and CDR2 is FQGTGA in the germline V gene. Trimming removed 5 bases from V and 1 base from J, with 14 bases in between. The CDR3 has 15 amino acids. As DNA, the CDR3 is TGTGCCAGCAGCGCTACCGGGGGGCTCCAAGAGACCCAGTACTTC. It is translated as CASSATGGLQETQYF.

The chain combines TRBV9 with TRBJ2-2, with no clear D. Germline V CDR1 and CDR2: SGDLS, YYNGEE. The V end lost 0 bases, the J end lost 0 bases, and 6 bases lay between the germline ends. The CDR3 contains 15 residues. CDR3 in DNA: TGTGCCAGCAGCGTAGGAGGAGCGAACACCGGGGAGCTGTTTTTT. Encoded protein: CASSVGGANTGELFF.

The chain combines TRBV14 with TRBJ2-1; perhaps TRBD1 as D (6 bases). The CDR3 totals 16 residues. Trimming shortened V by 4 bases and J by 4 bases, and 17 bases separated the two germline ends. Germline loops: CDR1 SGHDN, CDR2 FVKESK. CDR3 protein: CASSPRSQGSYNEQFF. Here the CDR3 DNA reads TGTGCCAGCAGCCCCCGGTCCCAGGGGTCATACAATGAGCAGTTCTTC.

The V gene is TRBV5-1, the J gene TRBJ2-4; 7 bases match TRBD2. CDR1 SGHRS and CDR2 YFSETQ come from the germline V gene. This CDR3 spans 15 amino acids. V shed 0 bases, J shed 8 bases, and the junction held 8 bases outside the gene matches. Here the CDR3 reads CASSLGKRGEHIQYF. Here the CDR3 DNA reads TGCGCCAGCAGCTTGGGGAAGCGGGGAGAACACATTCAGTACTTC.

The count of this clone is one. The chain has TRBV28 and TRBJ1-5; the D gene is possibly TRBD1 (5 bases). Germline assignment: CDR1 MDHEN and CDR2 SYDVKM. V was shortened by 9 bases and J by 0 bases, with 12 bases between the two germline ends. The CDR3 runs to 14 residues. The CDR3 spells CASNPGGSNQPQHF. The CDR3 DNA sequence: TGTGCCAGTAACCCCGGGGGTAGCAATCAGCCCCAGCATTTT.

This chain connects TRBV21-1 to TRBJ1-5. TRBV21-1 is a pseudogene locus. The CDR3 is 15 residues long. Here the CDR3 reads CASSNGGASNQPQHF. CDR3 coding DNA: TGTGCCAGCAGCAACGGGGGGGCTAGCAATCAGCCCCAGCATTTT.

The chain uses TRBV9 and TRBJ2-2, with D possibly being TRBD1 (5 bases). Germline-derived CDR1 and CDR2 are SGDLS and YYNGEE. V was trimmed by 0 bases and J by 0 bases, leaving 9 bases between them. The CDR3 runs to 16 residues. The CDR3 loop reads CASSVVGAPNTGELFF. The CDR3 nucleotides are TGTGCCAGCAGCGTAGTTGGGGCGCCGAACACCGGGGAGCTGTTTTTT. Complete variable domain (other parts from reference TRBV9 and TRBJ2-2): DSGVTQTPKHLITATGQRVTLRCSPRSGDLSVYWYQQSLDQGLQFLIQYYNGEERAKGNILERFSAQQFPDLHSELNLSSLELGDSALYFCASSVVGAPNTGELFFGEGSRLTVL.

The chain has TRBV6-5 and TRBJ1-1, with TRBD1 as a possible D gene (6 bases). Between the trimmed V and J ends, which lost 3 bases and 4 bases, there was a span of 12 bases. CDR3 length equals 14 residues. The germline CDR1 and CDR2 sequences are MNHEY and SVGAGI. CDR3 in DNA: TGTGCCAGCAGTTATCTGAGAGGGGGCACTGAAGCTTTCTTT. Translating it yields CASSYLRGGTEAFF.

The genes are TRBV6-6 and TRBJ2-1; D is perhaps TRBD2 (7 bases). V lost 7 bases and J 0 bases, leaving 16 bases between the germline ends. Germline CDR1 reads MNHNY; CDR2 reads SVGAGI (reference sequence). The CDR3 is made up of 16 amino acids. CDR3 region: CASMWGGGRSYNEQFF. DNA of the CDR3: TGTGCCAGCATGTGGGGGGGCGGACGCTCCTACAATGAGCAGTTCTTC.

The chain uses TRBV29-1 and TRBJ1-1; TRBD1 is a possible D gene (5 bases). Trimming pared 5 bases from V and 1 base from J, leaving 8 bases between. This CDR3 region has 12 residues. Germline V gene data show CDR1 as SQVTM and CDR2 as ANQGSEA. The CDR3 sequence is CSVSGGNTEAFF. Written as DNA, the CDR3 is TGCAGCGTTTCGGGGGGGAACACTGAAGCTTTCTTT. The entire variable domain, with the rest obtained from reference TRBV29-1 and TRBJ1-1, is as follows: SAVISQKPSRDICQRGTSLTIQCQVDSQVTMMFWYRQQPGQSLTLIATANQGSEATYESGFVIDKFPISRPNLTFSTLTVSNMSPEDSSIYLCSVSGGNTEAFFGQGTRLTVV.

In this sample, this clone turned up a few times. The chain employs TRBV4-1 and TRBJ1-5; no reliable D call. Trimming removed 0 bases from V and 3 bases from J, with 6 bases in between. This CDR3 spans 14 amino acids. Germline V lookup: CDR1 MGHRA, CDR2 YSYEKL. The CDR3 DNA reads as TGCGCCAGCAGCCAAGAGTTCAACAATCAGCCCCAGCATTTT. Translated, it gives CASSQEFNNQPQHF.

This sequence joins TRBV27 and TRBJ2-3; D remains ambiguous. Germline V lookup: CDR1 MNHEY, CDR2 SMNVEV (reference sequence). The V end was cut by 10 bases, the J end by 3 bases, with 11 bases between. This CDR3 is 12 amino acids long. CDR3 sequence reads: CATSTGTDTQYF. The CDR3 DNA sequence: TGTGCCACCTCCACCGGTACAGATACGCAGTATTTT.

The chain couples TRBV7-6 to TRBJ1-6, with D hard to call. The CDR3 is 14 amino acids. V was clipped by 5 bases and J by 7 bases, with 12 bases between them. Per the germline V gene, CDR1 is SGHVS and CDR2 is FNYEAQ. The CDR3 coding sequence is TGTGCCAGCAGCGGCGGGAGGCAAAATTCACCCCTCCACTTT. Protein: CASSGGRQNSPLHF. Full variable domain (missing parts from reference TRBV7-6 and TRBJ1-6): GAGVSQSPRYKVTKRGQDVALRCDPISGHVSLYWYRQALGQGPEFLTYFNYEAQQDKSGLPNDRFSAERPEGSISTLTIQRTEQRDSAMYRCASSGGRQNSPLHFGNGTRLTVT.

The chain uses TRBV5-4 and TRBJ2-7; 12 nucleotides match TRBD2. The CDR3 consists of 15 residues. J gave up 5 bases and V 3 bases, and 6 bases lay outside the gene matches. Germline CDR1 is SGHNT and CDR2 is YYREEE (reference sequence). CDR3 sequence: CASSYTSGRNNEQYF. The CDR3 DNA reads TGTGCCAGCAGCTATACTAGCGGGAGGAACAACGAGCAGTACTTC.

The rearrangement links TRBV7-9 to TRBJ2-1, with D perhaps matching TRBD2 (6 bases). The length of the CDR3 is 16 residues. V gave up 5 bases and J gave up 10 bases, with 24 bases separating them. Germline V gene sequence: CDR1 SEHNR, CDR2 FQNEAQ (reference sequence). CDR3 sequence (DNA): TGTGCCAGCAGCCGTGAAAACCGGGACTTCCGCAACGAGCAGTTCTTC. Its protein product is CASSRENRDFRNEQFF. Filled out from reference TRBV7-9 and TRBJ2-1, the complete variable domain reads DTGVSQNPRHKITKRGQNVTFRCDPISEHNRLYWYRQTLGQGPEFLTYFQNEAQLEKSRLLSDRFSAERPKGSFSTLEIQRTEQGDSAMYLCASSRENRDFRNEQFFGPGTRLTVL.

The CDR3, as DNA: TGCGCCAGCAGCCAACTACAGGGGGCAAACGAGCAGTACTTC. Translating gives CASSQLQGANEQYF. The chain combines TRBV5-1 with TRBJ2-7; 9 bases map to TRBD1. The CDR3 loop spans 14 amino acids. J gave up 5 bases and V 4 bases, and 7 bases lay outside the gene matches. Looked up from germline, CDR1 is SGHRS and CDR2 is YFSETQ.

The chain joins TRBV10-3 to TRBJ2-7, with 14 bases identical to TRBD2. Germline V lookup: CDR1 ENHRY, CDR2 SYGVKD. V gave up 2 bases and J gave up 0 bases; unmatched junction bases: 3. There are 17 residues in the CDR3. CDR3 region: CAISETGLAGGSYEQYF. Written as DNA, the CDR3 is TGTGCCATCAGTGAGACCGGACTAGCGGGGGGCTCCTACGAGCAGTACTTC.

V usage is TRBV7-3 and J usage is TRBJ2-3, with 10 bases identical to TRBD2. The CDR3 is 15 amino acids. After removal of 5 bases from V and 1 base from J, the junction contained 3 bases not matched to a gene. CDR1 is SGHTA, CDR2 FQGTGA, per germline. CDR3 sequence reads: CASSTGTSGTDTQYF. For the CDR3, the DNA is TGTGCCAGCAGCACCGGGACTAGCGGCACAGATACGCAGTATTTT.

The chain has TRBV29-1 and TRBJ2-7, with TRBD1 matching 9 bases. Germline CDR1 and CDR2: SQVTM and ANQGSEA. This CDR3 comprises 15 residues. V was pared by 7 bases and J by 3 bases, with 13 bases of the junction left unmatched. The CDR3 DNA reads as TGCAGCGGGAGGATACCACAGGGGGCGGGCTACGAGCAGTACTTC. Its translation: CSGRIPQGAGYEQYF.

This chain connects TRBV5-1 to TRBJ2-3; D gene unclear. The CDR3 is 15 amino acids. V lost 4 bases, J lost 1 base, and 13 bases lay in between. CDR1 and CDR2 from the germline V gene are SGHRS and YFSETQ. The CDR3 coding sequence is TGCGCCAGCAGCCACGGTCGGCAGGGCACAGATACGCAGTATTTT. It is translated as CASSHGRQGTDTQYF.

The J gene is TRBJ2-3, the V gene TRBV10-3; 11 bases fit TRBD2. V shed 2 bases and J 3 bases; nucleotides not matched to a gene: 10. The CDR3 totals 18 residues. In germline, CDR1 is ENHRY, CDR2 SYGVKD. CDR3 in DNA: TGTGCCATCAGTGAGACACCCAACTCTAGCGGGGGGACAGATACGCAGTATTTT. It is translated as CAISETPNSSGGTDTQYF.

The chain combines TRBV7-2 with TRBJ2-5; D perhaps matches TRBD2 (6 bases). The CDR3 is 14 residues long. Looked up from germline, CDR1 is SGHTA and CDR2 is FQGNSA. Trimming pared 4 bases from V and 1 base from J, leaving 10 bases between. CDR3 amino acids: CASSSRGLQETQYF. In nucleotides, the CDR3 is TGTGCCAGCAGCTCGCGGGGACTCCAAGAGACCCAGTACTTC.

This clone was seen more than once but under ten times. The chain links TRBV2 to TRBJ1-1; D possibly corresponds to TRBD1 (5 bases). Germline CDR1 is SNHLY and CDR2 is FYNNEI. Trimming removed 1 base at V and 1 base at J, with 10 bases between. The CDR3 is made up of 15 amino acids. The CDR3: CASSEDRTRNTEAFF. DNA for the CDR3: TGTGCCAGCAGTGAAGACAGGACACGGAACACTGAAGCTTTCTTT.

This clone has a handful of counts. The chain links TRBV5-1 to TRBJ1-2; weak D call: TRBD1 (5 bases). From germline, CDR1 is SGHRS and CDR2 YFSETQ. Between the trimmed V and J ends, which lost 1 base and 5 bases, there was a span of 12 bases. CDR3 size: 14 residues. In DNA form, the CDR3 reads TGCGCCAGCAGCTTGTCCTCAGGGCAGTATGGCTACACCTTC. Amino acid sequence: CASSLSSGQYGYTF.

Points on this clone: One end of the junction fails to match germline, which may point to a read error. The chain has TRBV29-1 and TRBJ2-2, with 13 positions matching TRBD2. Germline V gene lookup returns CDR1 SQVTM and CDR2 ANQGSEA. The CDR3 has 16 residues. The CDR3 coding sequence is TGCAGCGCTGAAAGGACTAGCGGGAGAGGTACCGGGGAGCTGTTTTTT. This codes for CSAERTSGRGTGELFF.